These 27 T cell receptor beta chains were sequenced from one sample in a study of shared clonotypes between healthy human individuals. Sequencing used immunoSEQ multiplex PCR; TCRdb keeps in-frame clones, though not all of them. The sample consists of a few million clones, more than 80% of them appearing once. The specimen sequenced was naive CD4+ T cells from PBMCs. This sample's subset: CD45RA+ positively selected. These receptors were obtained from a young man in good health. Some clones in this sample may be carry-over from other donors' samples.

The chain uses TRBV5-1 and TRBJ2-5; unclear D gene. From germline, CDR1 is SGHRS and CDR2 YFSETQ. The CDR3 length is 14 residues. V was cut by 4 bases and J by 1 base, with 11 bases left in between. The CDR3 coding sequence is TGCGCCAGCAGCCCTACAAGCATCCAAGAGACCCAGTACTTC. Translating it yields CASSPTSIQETQYF.

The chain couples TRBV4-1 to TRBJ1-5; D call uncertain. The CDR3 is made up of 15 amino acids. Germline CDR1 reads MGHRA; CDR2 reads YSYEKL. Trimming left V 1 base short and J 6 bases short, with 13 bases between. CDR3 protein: CASSQGPIRGQPQHF. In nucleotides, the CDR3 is TGCGCCAGCAGCCAAGGTCCTATACGGGGTCAGCCCCAGCATTTT.

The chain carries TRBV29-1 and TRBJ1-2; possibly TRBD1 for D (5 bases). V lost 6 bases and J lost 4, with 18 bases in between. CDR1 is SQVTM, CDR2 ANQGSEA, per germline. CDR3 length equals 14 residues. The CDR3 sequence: CSVGGREVAYGYTF. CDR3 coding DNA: TGCAGCGTCGGGGGGAGGGAGGTGGCCTATGGCTACACCTTC.

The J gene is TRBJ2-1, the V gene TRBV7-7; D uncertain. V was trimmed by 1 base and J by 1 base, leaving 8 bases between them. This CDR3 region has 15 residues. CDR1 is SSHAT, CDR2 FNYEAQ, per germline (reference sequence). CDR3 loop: CASSLEPQSYNEQFF. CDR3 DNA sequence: TGTGCCAGCAGCTTAGAGCCGCAATCCTACAATGAGCAGTTCTTC. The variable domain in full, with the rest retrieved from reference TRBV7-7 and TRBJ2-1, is GAGVSQSPRYKVTKRGQDVTLRCDPISSHATLYWYQQALGQGPEFLTYFNYEAQPDKSGLPSDRFSAERPEGSISTLTIQRTEQRDSAMYRCASSLEPQSYNEQFFGPGTRLTVL.

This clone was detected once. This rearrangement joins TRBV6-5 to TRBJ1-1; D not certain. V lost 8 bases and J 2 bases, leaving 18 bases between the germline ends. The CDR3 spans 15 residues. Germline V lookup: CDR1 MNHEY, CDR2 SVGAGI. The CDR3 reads CASLLSGGVNTEAFF. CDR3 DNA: TGTGCCAGCCTCCTTTCGGGCGGAGTAAACACTGAAGCTTTCTTT.

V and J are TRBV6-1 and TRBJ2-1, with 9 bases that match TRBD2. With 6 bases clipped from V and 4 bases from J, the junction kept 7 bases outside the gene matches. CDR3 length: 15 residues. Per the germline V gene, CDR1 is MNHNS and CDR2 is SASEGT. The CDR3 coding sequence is TGTGCCAGCAGGCTACAGCGGGGGGAATACAATGAGCAGTTCTTC. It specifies CASRLQRGEYNEQFF.

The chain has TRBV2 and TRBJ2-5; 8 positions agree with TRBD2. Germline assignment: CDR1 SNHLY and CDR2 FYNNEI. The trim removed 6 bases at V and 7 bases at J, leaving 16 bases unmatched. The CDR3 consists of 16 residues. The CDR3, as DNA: TGTGCCAGCAGCCTCATCCTCTCGCGGGAGGCTCGGACCCAGTACTTC. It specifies CASSLILSREARTQYF. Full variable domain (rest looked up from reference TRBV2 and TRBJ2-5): EPEVTQTPSHQVTQMGQEVILRCVPISNHLYFYWYRQILGQKVEFLVSFYNNEISEKSEIFDDQFSVERPDGSNFTLKIRSTKLEDSAMYFCASSLILSREARTQYFGPGTRLLVL.

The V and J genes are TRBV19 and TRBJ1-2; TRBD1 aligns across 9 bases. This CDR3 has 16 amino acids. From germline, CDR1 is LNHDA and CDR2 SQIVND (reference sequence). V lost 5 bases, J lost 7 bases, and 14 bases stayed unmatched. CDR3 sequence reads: CASSLRDRVLIGGYTF. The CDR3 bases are TGTGCCAGTAGTCTCCGGGACAGGGTCTTGATTGGTGGCTACACCTTC. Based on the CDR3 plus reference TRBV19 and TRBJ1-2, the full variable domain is DGGITQSPKYLFRKEGQNVTLSCEQNLNHDAMYWYRQDPGQGLRLIYYSQIVNDFQKGDIAEGYSVSREKKESFPLTVTSAQKNPTAFYLCASSLRDRVLIGGYTFGSGTRLTVV.

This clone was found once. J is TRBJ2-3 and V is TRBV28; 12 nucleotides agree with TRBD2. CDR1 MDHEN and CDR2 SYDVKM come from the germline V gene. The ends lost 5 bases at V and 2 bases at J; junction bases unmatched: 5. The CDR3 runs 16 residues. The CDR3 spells CASSTRTSGATDTQYF. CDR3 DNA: TGTGCCAGCAGTACTCGGACTAGCGGGGCCACAGATACGCAGTATTTT.

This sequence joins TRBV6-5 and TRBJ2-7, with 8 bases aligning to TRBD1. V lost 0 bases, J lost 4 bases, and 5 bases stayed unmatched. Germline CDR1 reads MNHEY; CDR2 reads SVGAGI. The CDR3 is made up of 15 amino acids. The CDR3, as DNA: TGTGCCAGCAGTTACTCGATGACAGGGGTATACGAGCAGTACTTC. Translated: CASSYSMTGVYEQYF.

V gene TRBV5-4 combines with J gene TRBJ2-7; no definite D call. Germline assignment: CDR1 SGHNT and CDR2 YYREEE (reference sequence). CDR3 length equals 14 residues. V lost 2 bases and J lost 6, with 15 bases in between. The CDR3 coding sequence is TGTGCCAGCAGCTTAGGAGCTAAGGGCGGCGAGCAGTACTTC. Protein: CASSLGAKGGEQYF.

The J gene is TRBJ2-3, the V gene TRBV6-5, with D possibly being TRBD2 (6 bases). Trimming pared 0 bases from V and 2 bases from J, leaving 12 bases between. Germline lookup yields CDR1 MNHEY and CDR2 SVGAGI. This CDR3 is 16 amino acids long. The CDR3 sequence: CASSYSSGSNTDTQYF. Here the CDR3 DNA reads TGTGCCAGCAGTTACTCTAGCGGATCAAACACAGATACGCAGTATTTT.

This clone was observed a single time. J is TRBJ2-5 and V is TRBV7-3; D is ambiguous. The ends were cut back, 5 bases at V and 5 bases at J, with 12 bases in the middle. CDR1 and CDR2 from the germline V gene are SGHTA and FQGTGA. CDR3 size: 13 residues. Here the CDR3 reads CASSTHPKETQYF. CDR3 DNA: TGTGCCAGCAGCACTCACCCCAAGGAGACCCAGTACTTC.

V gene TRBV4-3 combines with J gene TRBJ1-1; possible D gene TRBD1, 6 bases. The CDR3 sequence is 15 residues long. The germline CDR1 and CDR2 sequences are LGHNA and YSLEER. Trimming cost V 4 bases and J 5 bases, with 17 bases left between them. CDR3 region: CASSPIPQGRTEAFF. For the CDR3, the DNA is TGCGCCAGCAGCCCCATACCCCAGGGGCGAACTGAAGCTTTCTTT.

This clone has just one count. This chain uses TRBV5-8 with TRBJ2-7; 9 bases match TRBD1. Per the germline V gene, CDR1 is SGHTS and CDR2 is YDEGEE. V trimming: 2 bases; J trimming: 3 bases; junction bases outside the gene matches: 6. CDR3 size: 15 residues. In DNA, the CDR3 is TGTGCCAGCAGCTTACAGTCGGACAGGGGCTACGAGCAGTACTTC. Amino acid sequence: CASSLQSDRGYEQYF.

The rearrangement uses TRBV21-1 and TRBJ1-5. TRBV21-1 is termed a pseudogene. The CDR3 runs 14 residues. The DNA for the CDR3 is TGTGCCAGCAGCAAAGGGATGAGGAATCAGCCCCAGCATTTT. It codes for CASSKGMRNQPQHF.

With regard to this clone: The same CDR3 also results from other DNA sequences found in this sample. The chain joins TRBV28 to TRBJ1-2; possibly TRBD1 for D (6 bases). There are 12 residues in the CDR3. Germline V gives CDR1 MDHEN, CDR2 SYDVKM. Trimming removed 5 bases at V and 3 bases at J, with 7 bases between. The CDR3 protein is CASSPGDYGYTF. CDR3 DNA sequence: TGTGCCAGCAGTCCAGGGGACTATGGCTACACCTTC.

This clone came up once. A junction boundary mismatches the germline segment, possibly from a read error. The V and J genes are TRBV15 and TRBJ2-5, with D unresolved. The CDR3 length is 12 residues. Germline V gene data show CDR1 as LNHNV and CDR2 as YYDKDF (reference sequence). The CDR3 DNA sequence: TGTGCCACCAGCAGAGATCAAGTGACCCAGTACTTC. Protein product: CATSRDQVTQYF. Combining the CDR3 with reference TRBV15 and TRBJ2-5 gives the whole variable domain DAMVIQNPRYQVTQFGKPVTLSCSQTLNHNVMYWYQQKSSQAPKLLFHYYDKDFNNEADTPDNFQSRRPNTSFCFLDIRSPGLGDTAMYLCATSRDQVTQYFGPGTRLLVL.

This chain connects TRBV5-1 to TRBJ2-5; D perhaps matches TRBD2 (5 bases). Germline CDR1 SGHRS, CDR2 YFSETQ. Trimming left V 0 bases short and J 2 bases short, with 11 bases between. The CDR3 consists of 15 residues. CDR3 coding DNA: TGCGCCAGCAGCTTGGACCCGGGAATTCAAGAGACCCAGTACTTC. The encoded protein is CASSLDPGIQETQYF.

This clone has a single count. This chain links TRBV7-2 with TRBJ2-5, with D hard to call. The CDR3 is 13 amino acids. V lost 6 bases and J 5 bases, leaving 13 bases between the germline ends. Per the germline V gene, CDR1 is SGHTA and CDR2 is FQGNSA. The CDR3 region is CASSRVEGETQYF. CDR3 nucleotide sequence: TGTGCCAGCAGTAGGGTCGAAGGGGAGACCCAGTACTTC. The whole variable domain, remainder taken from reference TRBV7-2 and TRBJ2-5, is GAGVSQSPSNKVTEKGKDVELRCDPISGHTALYWYRQSLGQGLEFLIYFQGNSAPDKSGLPSDRFSAERTGGSVSTLTIQRTQQEDSAVYLCASSRVEGETQYFGPGTRLLVL.

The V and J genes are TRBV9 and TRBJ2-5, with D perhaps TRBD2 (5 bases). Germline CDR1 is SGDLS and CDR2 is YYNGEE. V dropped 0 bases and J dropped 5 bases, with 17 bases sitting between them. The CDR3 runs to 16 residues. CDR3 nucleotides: TGTGCCAGCAGCGTAGCCCCTAGCTTGAGAGGGGAGACCCAGTACTTC. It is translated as CASSVAPSLRGETQYF.

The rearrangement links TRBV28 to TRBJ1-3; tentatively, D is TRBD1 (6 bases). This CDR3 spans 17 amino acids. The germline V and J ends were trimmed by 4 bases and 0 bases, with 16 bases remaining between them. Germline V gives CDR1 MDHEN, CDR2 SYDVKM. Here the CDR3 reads CASSSPGDTSSGNTIYF. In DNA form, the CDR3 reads TGTGCCAGCAGTTCCCCTGGGGACACGAGCTCTGGAAACACCATATATTTT.

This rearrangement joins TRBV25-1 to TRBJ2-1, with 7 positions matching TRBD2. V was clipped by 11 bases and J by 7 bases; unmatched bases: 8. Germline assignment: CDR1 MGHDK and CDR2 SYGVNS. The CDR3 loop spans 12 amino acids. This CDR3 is CAARTSGNEQFF. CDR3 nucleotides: TGTGCCGCTAGGACTAGTGGAAATGAGCAGTTCTTC. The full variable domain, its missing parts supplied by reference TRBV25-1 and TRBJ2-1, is EADIYQTPRYLVIGTGKKITLECSQTMGHDKMYWYQQDPGMELHLIHYSYGVNSTEKGDLSSESTVSRIRTEHFPLTLESARPSHTSQYLCAARTSGNEQFFGPGTRLTVL.

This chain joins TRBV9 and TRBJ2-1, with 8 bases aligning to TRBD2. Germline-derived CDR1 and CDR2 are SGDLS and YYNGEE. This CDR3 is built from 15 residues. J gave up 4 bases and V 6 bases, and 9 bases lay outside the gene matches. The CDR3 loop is CASNSLAGAYNEQFF. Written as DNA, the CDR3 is TGTGCCAGCAACAGTCTAGCGGGCGCTTACAATGAGCAGTTCTTC.

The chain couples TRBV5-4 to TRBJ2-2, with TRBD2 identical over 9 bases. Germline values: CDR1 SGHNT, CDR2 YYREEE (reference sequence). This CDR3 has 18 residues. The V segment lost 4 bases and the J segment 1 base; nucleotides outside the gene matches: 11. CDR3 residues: CASSPDSGRKLNTGELFF. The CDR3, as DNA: TGTGCCAGCAGCCCTGACAGCGGGAGGAAGCTGAACACCGGGGAGCTGTTTTTT. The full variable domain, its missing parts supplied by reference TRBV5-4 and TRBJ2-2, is ETGVTQSPTHLIKTRGQQVTLRCSSQSGHNTVSWYQQALGQGPQFIFQYYREEENGRGNFPPRFSGLQFPNYSSELNVNALELDDSALYLCASSPDSGRKLNTGELFFGEGSRLTVL.

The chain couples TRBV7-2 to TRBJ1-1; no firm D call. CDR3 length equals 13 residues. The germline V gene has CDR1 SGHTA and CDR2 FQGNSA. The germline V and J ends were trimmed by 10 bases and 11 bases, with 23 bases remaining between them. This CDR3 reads CATQISMGLPAFF. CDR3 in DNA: TGTGCCACGCAAATTTCGATGGGCCTCCCGGCTTTCTTT.

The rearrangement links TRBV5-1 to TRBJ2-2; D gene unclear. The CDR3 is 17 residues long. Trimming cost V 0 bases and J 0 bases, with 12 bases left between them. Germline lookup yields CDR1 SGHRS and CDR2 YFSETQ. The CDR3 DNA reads TGCGCCAGCAGCTTGGCAGCCAGCAGAGCGAACACCGGGGAGCTGTTTTTT. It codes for CASSLAASRANTGELFF.